Listed here are 21 T cell receptor beta chains from one sample, sequenced in a study of OX40 agonist ivuxolimab in advanced cancers. Here immunoSEQ multiplex PCR was the method, and the copy in TCRdb shows in-frame clones only, minus some. Among about 21,000 clones, 88% were seen once, and the ten largest hold about 11%. Specimen: CD4+ or CD8+ T cells sorted from blood, collected in a trial of the OX40 agonist ivuxolimab. The receptors derive from an adult with an advanced solid tumor such as melanoma, head and neck, liver or kidney cancer.

V is TRBV6-6 and J is TRBJ1-5; D not certain. The CDR3 sequence is 15 residues long. V was pared by 0 bases and J by 2 bases, with 8 bases between. Germline V gene lookup returns CDR1 MNHNY and CDR2 SVGAGI (reference sequence). The CDR3 here is CASSYSDGRNQPQHF. DNA for the CDR3: TGTGCCAGCAGTTACTCGGACGGACGCAATCAGCCCCAGCATTTT.

V and J are TRBV20-1 and TRBJ2-1, with D uncertain. The CDR3 runs 10 residues. Germline V gene sequence: CDR1 DFQATT, CDR2 SNEGSKA (reference sequence). V lost 4 bases to trimming and J lost 9 bases, with 7 bases between them. The CDR3 region has the DNA TGCAGTGCTACGGCAGCTGAGCAGTTCTTC. Translating gives CSATAAEQFF.

The chain is built from TRBV4-2 and TRBJ2-7; 12 positions match TRBD2. Germline CDR1 LGHNA, CDR2 YNFKEQ. Trimming took 5 bases from V and 2 from J; bases not matched to a gene: 4. The CDR3 extends over 15 amino acids. CDR3 sequence: CASSTGLAGTYEQYF. CDR3 in DNA: TGTGCCAGCAGCACCGGACTAGCGGGGACCTACGAGCAGTACTTC.

The rearrangement links TRBV6-5 to TRBJ2-3, with D hard to call. This CDR3 is 13 amino acids long. V was shortened by 0 bases and J by 2 bases, with 3 bases between the two germline ends. In germline, CDR1 is MNHEY, CDR2 SVGAGI. The CDR3 here is CASSYSLTDTQYF. As DNA, the CDR3 is TGTGCCAGCAGTTACTCCCTCACAGATACGCAGTATTTT.

The rearrangement joins TRBV9 to TRBJ1-2, with a possible D match to TRBD1 (5 bases). The CDR3 is 13 amino acids. The V gene's germline CDR1 is SGDLS and CDR2 YYNGEE. V lost 0 bases and J 7 bases, leaving 10 bases between the germline ends. The CDR3 sequence is CASSVGTSGGYTF. The CDR3 DNA reads TGTGCCAGCAGCGTAGGGACATCGGGTGGCTACACCTTC.

The chain joins TRBV11-2 to TRBJ2-5; the D gene is possibly TRBD2 (7 bases). CDR3 length: 15 amino acids. Deletions cut 8 bases from V and 5 bases from J, with 21 bases between. Germline V gene data show CDR1 as SGHAT and CDR2 as FQNNGV. CDR3 coding DNA: TGTGCCAGCTCCTATTCACGGGGGGCAGGGGAGACCCAGTACTTC. This gives the protein CASSYSRGAGETQYF.

The chain combines TRBV6-1 with TRBJ2-2, with D possibly matching TRBD2 (6 bases). The length of the CDR3 is 13 residues. Germline V gene sequence: CDR1 MNHNS, CDR2 SASEGT. V lost 11 bases and J lost 1, with 11 bases in between. The CDR3 bases are TGTGCCCGCGGGGAGAGGAACACCGGGGAGCTGTTTTTT. Protein sequence: CARGERNTGELFF.

This clone was counted only a few times. The J gene is TRBJ1-2, the V gene TRBV28; tentative D call: TRBD1 (6 bases). CDR1 MDHEN and CDR2 SYDVKM come from the germline V gene. Trimming took off 7 bases at V and 1 base at J, with 25 bases between the two ends. The length of the CDR3 is 18 residues. The CDR3 reads CASTDSGAAYLLNYGYTF. As DNA, the CDR3 is TGTGCCAGCACCGACTCGGGGGCGGCCTACCTTCTTAACTATGGCTACACCTTC.

This rearrangement joins TRBV4-1 to TRBJ2-7, with D possibly matching TRBD2 (5 bases). V shed 8 bases and J shed 7 bases, with 21 bases lying between them. CDR3 length: 14 amino acids. Germline lookup yields CDR1 MGHRA and CDR2 YSYEKL. The CDR3 sequence: CASGPGLGLREQYF. DNA of the CDR3: TGCGCCAGCGGCCCTGGACTGGGATTGCGGGAGCAGTACTTC.

This clone has a single count. V gene TRBV7-9 combines with J gene TRBJ1-2, with 11 bases matching TRBD1. Trimming took 10 bases from V and 8 from J; bases not matched to a gene: 18. CDR3 length equals 16 residues. Germline values: CDR1 SEHNR, CDR2 FQNEAQ (reference sequence). In DNA, the CDR3 is TGTGCCACCGGATCCTTTCCGGGACAGGGGGAGCGGGGCTACACCTTC. Translation gives CATGSFPGQGERGYTF.

This clone occurred once. This chain joins TRBV9 and TRBJ1-2, with D perhaps matching TRBD1 (6 bases). Per germline, CDR1 SGDLS and CDR2 YYNGEE. The ends were cut back, 4 bases at V and 6 bases at J, with 10 bases in the middle. This CDR3 region has 12 residues. The CDR3: CASSPGGHGYTF. For the CDR3, the DNA is TGTGCCAGCAGCCCTGGGGGGCATGGCTACACCTTC. The full variable domain, completed using reference TRBV9 and TRBJ1-2, is DSGVTQTPKHLITATGQRVTLRCSPRSGDLSVYWYQQSLDQGLQFLIQYYNGEERAKGNILERFSAQQFPDLHSELNLSSLELGDSALYFCASSPGGHGYTFGSGTRLTVV.

V usage is TRBV11-3 and J usage is TRBJ2-6; D not resolved. The CDR3 is made up of 12 amino acids. CDR1 is SGHNT and CDR2 is YENEEA in the germline V gene. Between the trimmed V and J ends, which lost 4 bases and 2 bases, there was a span of 0 bases. In nucleotides, the CDR3 is TGTGCCAGCAGCTCTGGGGCCAACGTCCTGACTTTC. It specifies CASSSGANVLTF.

The chain uses TRBV6-1 and TRBJ2-3; 9 nucleotides match TRBD1. Looked up from germline, CDR1 is MNHNS and CDR2 is SASEGT. V dropped 10 bases and J dropped 6; count of bases not matched to a gene: 8. The CDR3 totals 13 residues. CDR3 nucleotide sequence: TGTGCCACCACAGGGGGCGGGTTGGATACGCAGTATTTT. It encodes CATTGGGLDTQYF.

V gene TRBV7-9 combines with J gene TRBJ2-7; 8 nucleotides match TRBD2. The CDR3 has 14 residues. Trimming at V came to 5 bases and at J to 0 bases, leaving 3 bases not matched to a gene. Germline V gene sequence: CDR1 SEHNR, CDR2 FQNEAQ (reference sequence). The CDR3 DNA reads TGTGCCAGCAGCGGGGGACTAGACTCCTACGAGCAGTACTTC. Encoded protein: CASSGGLDSYEQYF.

The chain's CDR3 is CASSDRTGAYNEQFF. CDR3 bases: TGTGCCAGCAGTGACCGGACAGGGGCCTACAATGAGCAGTTCTTC. The chain uses TRBV6-4 and TRBJ2-1; TRBD1 matches 9 bases. In germline, CDR1 is MRHNA, CDR2 SNTAGT. The V segment lost 2 bases and the J segment 2 bases; nucleotides outside the gene matches: 1. CDR3 length: 15 amino acids.

The chain couples TRBV25-1 to TRBJ1-2; unclear D gene. CDR1 and CDR2 (germline): MGHDK, SYGVNS. This CDR3 contains 11 residues. V was cut by 8 bases and J by 8 bases, with 12 bases left in between. CDR3 sequence (DNA): TGTGCCAGCGCATACCTAGGCGGCTACACCTTC. Translating gives CASAYLGGYTF.

This clone appeared a single time. The chain carries TRBV23-1 and TRBJ2-7; 9 bases match TRBD1. TRBV23-1 is an ORF; its function is uncertain. V was pared by 8 bases and J by 2 bases, with 4 bases of the junction left unmatched. CDR3 length: 13 amino acids. CDR3 sequence (DNA): TGCGCCAGCCCCGGACAGGGGCCCTACGAGCAGTACTTC. It codes for CASPGQGPYEQYF.

In DNA, the CDR3 is TGTGCCAGCAGTTTTGTGGGGACCCAAGAGACCCAGTACTTC. Translated: CASSFVGTQETQYF. V usage is TRBV27 and J usage is TRBJ2-5; D could derive from TRBD1 or TRBD2 (5 bases each). CDR3 length: 14 amino acids. The germline V and J ends were trimmed by 3 bases and 1 base, with 9 bases remaining between them. The germline CDR1 and CDR2 sequences are MNHEY and SMNVEV (reference sequence).

V is TRBV7-9 and J is TRBJ2-2; 10 positions match TRBD2. The J segment lost 13 bases and the V segment lost 4 bases, leaving 12 bases of the junction unmatched. Germline V CDR1 and CDR2: SEHNR, FQNEAQ (reference sequence). The CDR3 consists of 15 residues. In DNA form, the CDR3 reads TGTGCCAGCAGCTGGACTAGCGGCGAATTGGTGATGCTGTTTTTT. This encodes CASSWTSGELVMLFF.

This chain uses TRBV2 with TRBJ1-1, with D uncertain. The CDR3 covers 10 residues. Germline V CDR1 and CDR2: SNHLY, FYNNEI. V was trimmed by 8 bases and J by 11 bases, leaving 12 bases between them. The CDR3 region has the DNA TGTGCCAGCGTGGTCGGGCGGGCTTTCTTT. Translating gives CASVVGRAFF.

The genes are TRBV27 and TRBJ2-3, with 8 bases identical to TRBD1. This CDR3 has 13 amino acids. After removal of 5 bases from V and 6 bases from J, the junction contained 4 bases not matched to a gene. Germline V gene lookup returns CDR1 MNHEY and CDR2 SMNVEV (reference sequence). This CDR3 is CASSQWTGDTQYF. CDR3 DNA sequence: TGTGCCAGCAGTCAATGGACAGGGGATACGCAGTATTTT.